The entry below describes one TCR beta chain. The antigen is unknown. Hyperthyroidism patients, aged 18 to 65, were newly diagnosed, under 2 months' duration. Orbital computed tomography and thyroid ultrasound, along with TRAb, serum thyroxine and clinical symptoms, underpinned diagnosis. The sample originates from a study of Graves' ophthalmopathy and Graves' hyperthyroidism. Study-level points and caveats: A 13-signature model separated ophthalmopathy from stable hyperthyroidism, roughly 85% sensitivity, just over 80% specificity.

The study amplified TCR beta CDR3 regions using RNA transcripts. HTBI-primed RT-PCR formed the first round, and a multiplex PCR formed the second. TCRdb redid the calling of the multiplex PCR reads with MiXCR, one entry per CDR3 protein. The table includes roughly 1.1 million distinct CDR3 sequences, 36% detected once. There are 15 residues in the CDR3. The V and J ends lost 3 bases and 4 bases respectively, with 15 bases between them. Germline V gene lookup returns CDR1 LNHDA and CDR2 SQIVND (reference sequence). This clonotype originated in an adult man with Graves' hyperthyroidism. This chain joins TRBV19 and TRBJ2-5; a weak D match, TRBD1 (6 bases). Material for sequencing was peripheral blood or thyroid tissue (not recorded which). Here the CDR3 reads CASSIMGAIGETQYF. The CDR3 region has the DNA TGTGCCAGTAGTATCATGGGGGCGATTGGAGAGACCCAGTACTTC.